A selection of T cell receptor beta chains follows, all from one sample in a study of OX40 agonist ivuxolimab in advanced cancers. Only in-frame clones appear in the TCRdb table, and some are missing; sequencing was by immunoSEQ multiplex PCR. The data hold 70,000 or so clones, with roughly nine tenths observed a single time. Sequencing used CD4+ or CD8+ T cells sorted from blood, obtained in a trial of the OX40 agonist ivuxolimab. The source of these receptors is an adult with an advanced solid tumor such as melanoma, head and neck, liver or kidney cancer. CDR3s include the opening cysteine and the closing phenylalanine or tryptophan. D genes are given only for firm matches. Size is stated for part of the rows, as once, few or many counts, or as a class when the clone is expanded.

clone_size,v_call,j_call,d_call,cdr3_nt,cdr3_aa
NA,TRBV14,TRBJ2-1,TRBD1,TGTGCCAGCAGTAAGTTTGGGGGACAGTCGAACTCCTACAATGAGCAGTTCTTC,CASSKFGGQSNSYNEQFF
NA,TRBV19,TRBJ1-5,NA,TGTGCCAGTAGTATAGTGGTAACAGAGAATCAGCCCCAGCATTTT,CASSIVVTENQPQHF
once,TRBV4-2,TRBJ1-2,TRBD1,TGTGCCAGCAGCCACGGACAGGGGAGGGACTATGGCTACACCTTC,CASSHGQGRDYGYTF
once,TRBV6-5,TRBJ1-1,NA,TGTGCCAGCAGTTACGGCAGGAACACTGAAGCTTTCTTT,CASSYGRNTEAFF
NA,TRBV12-5,TRBJ1-2,TRBD1,TGTGCTAGTGGTTTCGGGACAGGGACTAACTATGGCTACACCTTC,CASGFGTGTNYGYTF
NA,TRBV9,TRBJ2-1,TRBD2,TGTGCCAGCAGCGTAGCGGGGGGGGACAATGAGCAGTTCTTC,CASSVAGGDNEQFF
NA,TRBV4-1,TRBJ1-3,TRBD1,TGCGCCAGCAGCCAAGATCGGGACAGGGGGGTTGGAAACACCATATATTTT,CASSQDRDRGVGNTIYF
NA,TRBV29-1,TRBJ2-1,NA,TGCAGCGTTGAAGATCGGAGCTCCTACAATGAGCAGTTCTTC,CSVEDRSSYNEQFF
NA,TRBV5-1,TRBJ2-1,TRBD1,TGCGCCAGCAGCTTAGACAGGGGCTCCTACAATGAGCAGTTCTTC,CASSLDRGSYNEQFF
NA,TRBV5-4,TRBJ2-7,TRBD2,TGTGCCAGCAGCCCGACTAGCGGGGGCCCCTCCGACGAGCAGTACTTC,CASSPTSGGPSDEQYF
NA,TRBV11-2,TRBJ2-7,NA,TGTGCCAGCAGTCCTACAGTGGCAGACGAGCAGTACTTC,CASSPTVADEQYF
NA,TRBV5-1,TRBJ2-2,TRBD1,TGCGCCAGCAGCTGGCCGGGACAGGAGAACACCGGGGAGCTGTTTTTT,CASSWPGQENTGELFF
NA,TRBV29-1,TRBJ2-1,TRBD1,TGCAGCGTTGAAGAAATAGGGACAGGGTTCCGTGAGCAGTTCTTC,CSVEEIGTGFREQFF
NA,TRBV5-1,TRBJ2-5,TRBD1,TGCGCCAGCAGCCTCCGGACAGGGGGGCAAGAGACCCAGTACTTC,CASSLRTGGQETQYF
NA,TRBV18,TRBJ2-7,TRBD1,TGTGCCAGCTCACCATCCCCGGGACAGGGTTACGAGCAGTACTTC,CASSPSPGQGYEQYF
NA,TRBV6-6,TRBJ1-2,TRBD1,TGTGCCAGCAGGGATCGGGACAGTTCTAACTATGGCTACACCTTC,CASRDRDSSNYGYTF
NA,TRBV10-3,TRBJ2-5,TRBD2,TGTGCCATCAGTGGGCGGCAGGGAGGGGCGGAGACCCAGTACTTC,CAISGRQGGAETQYF
NA,TRBV6-1,TRBJ2-7,NA,TGTGCCAGCGGCTGGACGGAAACCTACGAGCAGTACTTC,CASGWTETYEQYF
once,TRBV5-6,TRBJ1-1,NA,TGTGCCAGCAGCTTGTACAGCTACACTGAAGCTTTCTTT,CASSLYSYTEAFF
NA,TRBV30,TRBJ2-3,NA,TGTGCCTGGAGCGGGACGGATAAGCCAGGAGATACGCAGTATTTT,CAWSGTDKPGDTQYF
NA,TRBV4-2,TRBJ2-7,TRBD1,TGTGCCAGCAGCCAAAATGTTCAGGGGGCCTACGAGCAGTACTTC,CASSQNVQGAYEQYF
NA,TRBV6-5,TRBJ2-7,NA,TGTGCCAGCAGTTACGCCGAACTAGGGTACGAGCAGTACTTC,CASSYAELGYEQYF